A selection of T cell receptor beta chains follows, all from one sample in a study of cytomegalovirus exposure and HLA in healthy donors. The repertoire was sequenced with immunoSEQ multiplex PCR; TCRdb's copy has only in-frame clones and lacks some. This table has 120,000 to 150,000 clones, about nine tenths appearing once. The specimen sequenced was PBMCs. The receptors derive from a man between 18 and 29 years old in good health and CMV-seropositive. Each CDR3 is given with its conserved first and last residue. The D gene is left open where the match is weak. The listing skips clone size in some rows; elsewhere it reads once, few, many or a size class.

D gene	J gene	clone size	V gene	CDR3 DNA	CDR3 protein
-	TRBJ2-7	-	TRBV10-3	TGTGCCATCAGTGATCGGGGGTTTCAAGAGCAGTACTTC	CAISDRGFQEQYF
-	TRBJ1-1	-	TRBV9	TGTGCCAGCAGCCCTGAGGTGGCGACTGAAGCTTTCTTT	CASSPEVATEAFF
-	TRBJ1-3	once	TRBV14	TGTGCCAGCAGCCAAGACCCCACTTACCCTGGAAACACCATATATTTT	CASSQDPTYPGNTIYF
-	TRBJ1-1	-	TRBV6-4	TGTGCCAGCAGTGTCTGGGGGGGGAACACTGAAGCTTTCTTT	CASSVWGGNTEAFF
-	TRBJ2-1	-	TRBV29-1	TGCAGCGGGCAGGGGCTTGGGTCCTACAATGAGCAGTTCTTC	CSGQGLGSYNEQFF
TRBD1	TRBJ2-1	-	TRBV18	TGTGCCAGCTCACCCACGGACAGGGGGCGAATTACAGGGCAGTTCTTC	CASSPTDRGRITGQFF
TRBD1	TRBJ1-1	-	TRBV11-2	TGTGCCAGCAGCTTAGAGTTCGGGACAGGGCTCACTGAAGCTTTCTTT	CASSLEFGTGLTEAFF
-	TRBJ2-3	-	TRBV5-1	TGCGCCAGCCGGACACAATCTAGCACAGATACGCAGTATTTT	CASRTQSSTDTQYF
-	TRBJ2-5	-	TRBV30	TGTGCCTGGAGCCCACAAGAGACCCAGTACTTC	CAWSPQETQYF
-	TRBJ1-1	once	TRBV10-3	TGTGCCATCAGTGTCGGCAGGGATAGCACTGAAGCTTTCTTT	CAISVGRDSTEAFF
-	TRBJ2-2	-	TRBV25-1	TGTGCCAGCAGCGCCAGGGAATCCGGGGAGCTGTTTTTT	CASSARESGELFF